What follows are 23 T cell receptor beta chains derived from one specimen sequenced in a study of shared clonotypes between healthy human individuals (dated by TCRdb to about 2020). Library preparation employed the immunoSEQ multiplex PCR assay. The table was pulled from immuneACCESS by TCRdb, which kept in-frame rearrangements only. Such tables lose some clones; where checked, under half of the loss comes from unresolved V genes, and the rest has no known cause. Within this sample are millions of clones, with approximately 93% of them counted one time only. The leading ten clones occupy approximately 0.4% of the sample. Sequencing used naive CD4+ T cells from PBMCs. The label giving this sample's cell subset or site can be read as: CD45RA+ positively selected. The receptors derive from a man between 18 and 29 years old in good health. Some clones in this sample may be carry-over from other donors' samples.

The rearrangement joins TRBV19 to TRBJ2-5; 14 bases line up with TRBD2. CDR3 size: 14 residues. From germline, CDR1 is LNHDA and CDR2 SQIVND (reference sequence). After removal of 0 bases from V and 9 bases from J, the junction contained 0 bases not matched to a gene. CDR3 nucleotides: TGTGCCAGTAGTATAGAGGGACTAGCGGGAGCCCAGTACTTC. Translated: CASSIEGLAGAQYF. The whole variable domain, remainder taken from reference TRBV19 and TRBJ2-5, is DGGITQSPKYLFRKEGQNVTLSCEQNLNHDAMYWYRQDPGQGLRLIYYSQIVNDFQKGDIAEGYSVSREKKESFPLTVTSAQKNPTAFYLCASSIEGLAGAQYFGPGTRLLVL.

The V and J genes are TRBV19 and TRBJ2-7; TRBD1 is a possible D gene (7 bases). In germline, CDR1 is LNHDA, CDR2 SQIVND (reference sequence). Between the trimmed V and J ends, which lost 5 bases and 4 bases, there was a span of 12 bases. The CDR3 length is 13 residues. The CDR3 region has the DNA TGTGCCAGTAGTCAGGCAGGGGGGTACGAGCAGTACTTC. Its translation is CASSQAGGYEQYF.

The genes are TRBV18 and TRBJ2-6; 11 bases line up with TRBD2. From germline, CDR1 is KGHSH and CDR2 LQKENI. The length of the CDR3 is 20 residues. With V trimmed by 1 base and J by 3 bases, 11 bases remained unmatched. CDR3 protein: CASSPQPSGRIVYGANVLTF. CDR3 DNA sequence: TGTGCCAGCTCACCACAGCCTAGCGGGAGGATAGTATATGGGGCCAACGTCCTGACTTTC.

The chain uses TRBV2 and TRBJ1-2, with 7 positions matching TRBD1. Germline values: CDR1 SNHLY, CDR2 FYNNEI. J gave up 7 bases and V 3 bases, and 14 bases lay outside the gene matches. CDR3 length equals 16 residues. In nucleotides, the CDR3 is TGTGCCAGCAGTGAGATTAGTCAGGGGGGATACGGTGGCTACACCTTC. It is translated as CASSEISQGGYGGYTF.

The V gene is TRBV7-6, the J gene TRBJ2-5; tentatively, D is TRBD1 (6 bases). This CDR3 spans 17 amino acids. V lost 1 base and J lost 5, with 20 bases in between. Germline V lookup: CDR1 SGHVS, CDR2 FNYEAQ. This CDR3 reads CASSLVGTNSPGETQYF. The CDR3 bases are TGTGCCAGCAGCTTAGTAGGGACAAATAGCCCCGGGGAGACCCAGTACTTC.

This clone appeared once. The gene calls are TRBV7-2 and TRBJ2-3; tentatively, D is TRBD1 (5 bases). The length of the CDR3 is 13 residues. V dropped 5 bases and J dropped 4 bases, with 10 bases sitting between them. Looked up from germline, CDR1 is SGHTA and CDR2 is FQGNSA. The CDR3 bases are TGTGCCAGCAGCCCCGTAGGGGCAGATACGCAGTATTTT. Its protein is CASSPVGADTQYF. Variable domain in full (rest from reference TRBV7-2 and TRBJ2-3): GAGVSQSPSNKVTEKGKDVELRCDPISGHTALYWYRQSLGQGLEFLIYFQGNSAPDKSGLPSDRFSAERTGGSVSTLTIQRTQQEDSAVYLCASSPVGADTQYFGPGTRLTVL.

The chain recombines TRBV30 with TRBJ2-7; tentative D call: TRBD2 (6 bases). Germline assignment: CDR1 GTSNPN and CDR2 SVGIG (reference sequence). The CDR3 extends over 16 amino acids. Trimming stripped 3 bases from V and 3 bases from J, with 21 bases between. CDR3 DNA sequence: TGTGCCTGGAGGGTGTCCTCATCGTTCGGGGGCTACGAGCAGTACTTC. This sequence encodes CAWRVSSSFGGYEQYF.

The gene calls are TRBV7-2 and TRBJ2-7; 11 nucleotides agree with TRBD1. V lost 5 bases to trimming and J lost 4 bases; unmatched junction nucleotides: 13. The CDR3 extends over 17 amino acids. CDR1 and CDR2 (germline): SGHTA, FQGNSA. The CDR3 DNA reads TGTGCCAGCAGCCCCAAAAGTGGGACAGGGGGGTCGTACGAGCAGTACTTC. This codes for CASSPKSGTGGSYEQYF.

The genes are TRBV5-1 and TRBJ2-1; 12 bases are shared with TRBD2. Germline CDR1 is SGHRS and CDR2 is YFSETQ. Trimming took 4 bases from V and 5 from J; bases not matched to a gene: 7. This CDR3 contains 16 residues. CDR3 nucleotides: TGCGCCAGCAGCCTAGCGGGAGGGCCCCGCAACAATGAGCAGTTCTTC. This gives the protein CASSLAGGPRNNEQFF. The whole variable domain, filled in from reference TRBV5-1 and TRBJ2-1, reads KAGVTQTPRYLIKTRGQQVTLSCSPISGHRSVSWYQQTPGQGLQFLFEYFSETQRNKGNFPGRFSGRQFSNSRSEMNVSTLELGDSALYLCASSLAGGPRNNEQFFGPGTRLTVL.

The chain links TRBV29-1 to TRBJ2-3, with D hard to call. CDR1 and CDR2 (germline): SQVTM, ANQGSEA. V was shortened by 2 bases and J by 5 bases, with 14 bases between the two germline ends. There are 14 residues in the CDR3. The CDR3: CSVEPRLFKDTQYF. The DNA of the CDR3 is TGCAGCGTTGAACCCCGACTCTTCAAAGATACGCAGTATTTT.

This chain joins TRBV29-1 and TRBJ2-1; TRBD2 agrees at 11 bases. CDR3 length equals 14 residues. The germline gives CDR1 SQVTM, CDR2 ANQGSEA. After removal of 6 bases from V and 8 bases from J, the junction contained 9 bases not matched to a gene. DNA for the CDR3: TGCAGCGTCATACTAGCGGGAGAGGTCTATGAGCAGTTCTTC. It codes for CSVILAGEVYEQFF.

The gene calls are TRBV21-1 and TRBJ2-7; the listed D gene, TRBD2, was not tested against the DNA. TRBV21-1 is described as a pseudogene. The CDR3 length is 15 residues. The CDR3 sequence: CASSNLATRSYEQYF. As DNA, the CDR3 is TGTGCCAGCAGCAATCTAGCGACAAGGTCCTACGAGCAGTACTTC.

The CDR3 bases are TGTGCCAGCAGTCCGCCCAGACACGGAAACACCATATATTTT. Translated, it gives CASSPPRHGNTIYF. V usage is TRBV28 and J usage is TRBJ1-3; D is ambiguous. V lost 5 bases and J lost 4, with 12 bases in between. The CDR3 consists of 14 residues. CDR1 and CDR2 from the germline V gene are MDHEN and SYDVKM.

The J gene is TRBJ2-7, the V gene TRBV28; 7 bases match TRBD1. Germline trimming cut 4 bases from V and 4 bases from J; bases unmatched to any gene: 10. Germline V gene lookup returns CDR1 MDHEN and CDR2 SYDVKM. This CDR3 has 15 amino acids. CDR3 DNA sequence: TGTGCCAGCAGTTCTGGCGGTACAGGGGTGTACGAGCAGTACTTC. Translation: CASSSGGTGVYEQYF.

The chain is built from TRBV5-1 and TRBJ2-5; TRBD2 matches at 7 bases. The V segment lost 5 bases and the J segment 4 bases; nucleotides outside the gene matches: 11. The CDR3 spans 15 residues. CDR1 and CDR2 from the germline V gene are SGHRS and YFSETQ. In DNA form, the CDR3 reads TGCGCCAGCAGAGTGGCTAGCGGAGTCAGAGAGACCCAGTACTTC. This encodes CASRVASGVRETQYF.

The J gene is TRBJ2-7, the V gene TRBV7-8, with D possibly matching TRBD1 (5 bases). Germline V gene data show CDR1 as SGHVS and CDR2 as FQNEAQ. This CDR3 is 14 amino acids long. V shed 3 bases and J shed 3 bases, with 12 bases lying between them. CDR3 protein: CASSFGQGLYEQYF. CDR3 nucleotides: TGTGCCAGCAGCTTTGGCCAGGGCCTCTACGAGCAGTACTTC.

The V and J genes are TRBV7-2 and TRBJ2-7, with 8 bases aligning to TRBD1. V shed 4 bases, J shed 1 base, and the junction held 6 bases outside the gene matches. The CDR3 sequence is 15 residues long. The V gene's germline CDR1 is SGHTA and CDR2 FQGNSA. The CDR3 is CASSYPRTGSYEQYF. As DNA, the CDR3 is TGTGCCAGCAGCTACCCTCGGACAGGGTCCTACGAGCAGTACTTC.

The chain links TRBV25-1 to TRBJ1-2; D possibly corresponds to TRBD1 (6 bases). V dropped 4 bases and J dropped 4 bases, with 7 bases sitting between them. CDR1 and CDR2 (germline): MGHDK, SYGVNS. CDR3 length: 12 amino acids. The CDR3 bases are TGTGCCAGCAGTGTGACAGGCTATGGCTACACCTTC. Encoded protein: CASSVTGYGYTF.

Comment on this clone: This specimen includes other DNA sequences encoding the same CDR3. The chain uses TRBV27 and TRBJ2-4; D may be TRBD2 (5 bases). Germline V gene lookup returns CDR1 MNHEY and CDR2 SMNVEV (reference sequence). The CDR3 runs 16 residues. The ends were cut back, 2 bases at V and 1 base at J, with 12 bases in the middle. The CDR3 bases are TGTGCCAGCAGTTTAAGGCTAGCTGTTGCCAAAAACATTCAGTACTTC. This translates into CASSLRLAVAKNIQYF.

The chain carries TRBV5-1 and TRBJ2-4, with D possibly being TRBD2 (6 bases). The germline V gene has CDR1 SGHRS and CDR2 YFSETQ. Between the trimmed V and J ends, which lost 3 bases and 7 bases, there was a span of 17 bases. This CDR3 region has 15 residues. The CDR3 DNA reads TGCGCCAGCAGCTACCGACTGGGAGGAGGGAACATTCAGTACTTC. It codes for CASSYRLGGGNIQYF.

This clone has a handful of counts. The rearrangement uses TRBV19 and TRBJ1-1; D is unclear. V dropped 3 bases and J dropped 1 base, with 12 bases sitting between them. The length of the CDR3 is 15 residues. Per the germline V gene, CDR1 is LNHDA and CDR2 is SQIVND (reference sequence). The CDR3 coding sequence is TGTGCCAGTAGTATGAGTACGGTGGGGAACACTGAAGCTTTCTTT. Its translation is CASSMSTVGNTEAFF.

Points on this clone: Within the sample, other DNA sequences also encode this same CDR3. The J gene is TRBJ1-2, the V gene TRBV28; possible D gene TRBD1, 6 bases. V lost 2 bases and J lost 8, with 9 bases in between. This CDR3 region has 12 residues. Germline V gives CDR1 MDHEN, CDR2 SYDVKM. The CDR3 loop is CASSLRGGGYTF. In DNA form, the CDR3 reads TGTGCCAGCAGTTTAAGGGGGGGCGGCTACACCTTC.

This sequence joins TRBV9 and TRBJ2-3; 11 bases are a match to TRBD2. Losses at the gene ends were 4 bases for V and 6 bases for J; bases not matched to a gene: 13. CDR1 is SGDLS, CDR2 YYNGEE, per germline. The CDR3 spans 17 residues. This CDR3 reads CASSFSHTSGRTDTQYF. CDR3 coding DNA: TGTGCCAGCAGCTTCAGCCACACTAGCGGGAGAACGGATACGCAGTATTTT. Together with reference TRBV9 and TRBJ2-3, the CDR3 gives the full variable domain: DSGVTQTPKHLITATGQRVTLRCSPRSGDLSVYWYQQSLDQGLQFLIQYYNGEERAKGNILERFSAQQFPDLHSELNLSSLELGDSALYFCASSFSHTSGRTDTQYFGPGTRLTVL.